The clone carrying this T cell receptor beta chain has more than one count but fewer than ten. CDR3 length equals 15 residues. Trimming shortened V by 3 bases and J by 2 bases, and 13 bases separated the two germline ends. Germline loops: CDR1 LGHNA, CDR2 YSLEER. This sample is part of a study of molecular identifiers for immune sequencing clone quantification. About the research overall: Replicate RNA from 20,000 or 100,000 naive CD8 T cells formed five aliquots; four were sequenced.

Previously described methods with listed TCR primers produced the bulk TCR libraries. Via MiXCR, TCRdb re-called the PCR reads, giving one row per CDR3 protein. The sample carries about 630,000 distinct CDR3 sequences, over 25% recorded once. The clonotype comes from a human donor in good health. Some libraries in this study had Jurkat cell RNA spiked in. Sequenced sample: naive CD8+ T cells from blood, with Jurkat cell RNA spiked in. This sample's subset: FACS-sorted CD8+CD4-CCR7+CD45RA+ naive T cells. This sequence joins TRBV4-3 and TRBJ1-1, with D unresolved. The CDR3 loop is CASSQENVANTEAFF. The CDR3, as DNA: TGCGCCAGCAGCCAGGAGAACGTTGCAAACACTGAAGCTTTCTTT.